This T cell receptor beta chain was retrieved from a study of blood T cell repertoires in COVID-19. In germline, CDR1 is GTSNPN, CDR2 SVGIG (reference sequence). Trimming shortened V by 4 bases and J by 11 bases, and 11 bases separated the two germline ends. The CDR3 runs to 10 residues. Sequencing used immunoSEQ multiplex PCR; TCRdb keeps in-frame clones, though not all of them. The sample lists about 120,000 clones, roughly four fifths occurring once. The sequencing sample was made of peripheral blood. The sequence came from a woman aged 70 to 79 with acute or convalescent COVID-19. The chain combines TRBV30 with TRBJ1-1; tentative D call: TRBD1 (6 bases). CDR3 nucleotides: TGTGCCTGGAAGGGGGTTATGGCTTTCTTT. As protein: CAWKGVMAFF.